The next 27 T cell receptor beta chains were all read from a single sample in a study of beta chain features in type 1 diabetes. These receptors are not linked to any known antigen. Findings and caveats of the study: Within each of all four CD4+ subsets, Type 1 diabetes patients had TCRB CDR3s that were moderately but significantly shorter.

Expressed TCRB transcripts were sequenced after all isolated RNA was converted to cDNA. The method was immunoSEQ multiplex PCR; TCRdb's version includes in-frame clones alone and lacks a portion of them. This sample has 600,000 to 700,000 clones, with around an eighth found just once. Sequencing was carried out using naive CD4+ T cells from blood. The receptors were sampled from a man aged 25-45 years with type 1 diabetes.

The CDR3 nucleotides read TGTGCCAGCAGTTTCGGTAGGGGGGGACAGCCCCAGCATTTT. It is translated as CASSFGRGGQPQHF. The chain recombines TRBV28 with TRBJ1-5; D possibly corresponds to TRBD1 (6 bases). The CDR3 sequence is 14 residues long. The V end lost 3 bases, the J end lost 7 bases, and 13 bases lay between the germline ends. Germline V gives CDR1 MDHEN, CDR2 SYDVKM.

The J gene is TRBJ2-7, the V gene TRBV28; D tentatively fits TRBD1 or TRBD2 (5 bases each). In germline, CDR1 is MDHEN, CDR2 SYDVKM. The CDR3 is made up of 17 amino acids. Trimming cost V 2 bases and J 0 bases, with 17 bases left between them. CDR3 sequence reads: CASSLAAGTDISYEQYF. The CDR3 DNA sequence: TGTGCCAGCAGTTTAGCAGCAGGGACCGACATCTCCTACGAGCAGTACTTC.

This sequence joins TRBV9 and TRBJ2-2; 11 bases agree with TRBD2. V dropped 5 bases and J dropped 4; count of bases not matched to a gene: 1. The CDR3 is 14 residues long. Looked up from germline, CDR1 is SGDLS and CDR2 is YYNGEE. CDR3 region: CASRTSGVTGELFF. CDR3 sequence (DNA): TGTGCCAGCAGGACTAGCGGGGTCACCGGGGAGCTGTTTTTT.

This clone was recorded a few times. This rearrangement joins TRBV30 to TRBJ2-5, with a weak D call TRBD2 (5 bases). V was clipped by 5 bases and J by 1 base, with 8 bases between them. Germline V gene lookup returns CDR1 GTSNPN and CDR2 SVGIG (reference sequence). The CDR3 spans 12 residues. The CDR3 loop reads CAWGLTQETQYF. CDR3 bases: TGTGCCTGGGGACTCACCCAAGAGACCCAGTACTTC.

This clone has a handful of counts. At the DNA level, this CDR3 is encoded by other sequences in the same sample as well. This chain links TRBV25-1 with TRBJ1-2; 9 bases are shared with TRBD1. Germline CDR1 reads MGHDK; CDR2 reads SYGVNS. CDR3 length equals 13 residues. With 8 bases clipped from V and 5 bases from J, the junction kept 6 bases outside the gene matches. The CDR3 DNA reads TGTGCCAGCTCCGGGACAGGGCTTTATGGCTACACCTTC. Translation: CASSGTGLYGYTF.

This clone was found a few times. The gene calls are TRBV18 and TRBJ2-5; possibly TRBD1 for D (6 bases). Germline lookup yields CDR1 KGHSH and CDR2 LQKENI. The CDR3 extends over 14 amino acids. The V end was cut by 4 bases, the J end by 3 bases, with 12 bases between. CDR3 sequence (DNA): TGTGCCAGCTCACGGCAGGGGAGTAAAGAGACCCAGTACTTC. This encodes CASSRQGSKETQYF.

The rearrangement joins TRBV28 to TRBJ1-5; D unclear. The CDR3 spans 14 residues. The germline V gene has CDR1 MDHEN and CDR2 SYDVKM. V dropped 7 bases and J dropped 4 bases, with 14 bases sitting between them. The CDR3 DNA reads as TGTGCCAGCACCTCATTAATTCGAAATCAGCCCCAGCATTTT. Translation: CASTSLIRNQPQHF.

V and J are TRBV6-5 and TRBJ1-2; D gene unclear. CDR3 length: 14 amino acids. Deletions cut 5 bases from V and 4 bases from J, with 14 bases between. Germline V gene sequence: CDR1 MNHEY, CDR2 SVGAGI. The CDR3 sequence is CASSPRTWRYGYTF. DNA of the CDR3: TGTGCCAGCAGTCCAAGGACCTGGCGCTATGGCTACACCTTC.

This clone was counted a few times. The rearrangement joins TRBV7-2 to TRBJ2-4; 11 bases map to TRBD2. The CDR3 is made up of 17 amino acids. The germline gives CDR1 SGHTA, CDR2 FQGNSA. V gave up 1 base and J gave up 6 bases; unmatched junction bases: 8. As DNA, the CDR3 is TGTGCCAGCAGCTTAGTTGGTAGCGGGGGGGCCGGAAACATTCAGTACTTC. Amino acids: CASSLVGSGGAGNIQYF.

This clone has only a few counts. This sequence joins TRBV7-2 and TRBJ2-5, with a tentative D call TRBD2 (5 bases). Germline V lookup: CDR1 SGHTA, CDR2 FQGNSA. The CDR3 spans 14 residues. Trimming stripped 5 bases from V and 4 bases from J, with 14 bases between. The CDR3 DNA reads TGTGCCAGCAGCCGCGGTGCTGGAGGAGAGACCCAGTACTTC. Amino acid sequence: CASSRGAGGETQYF.

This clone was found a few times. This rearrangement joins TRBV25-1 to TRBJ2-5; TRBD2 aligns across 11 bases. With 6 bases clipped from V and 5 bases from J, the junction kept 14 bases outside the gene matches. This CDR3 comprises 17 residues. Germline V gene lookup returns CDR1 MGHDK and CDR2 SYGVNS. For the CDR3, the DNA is TGTGCCAGCAGCGACACCCAGCTAGCGGGGGGTAGGGAGACCCAGTACTTC. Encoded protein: CASSDTQLAGGRETQYF.

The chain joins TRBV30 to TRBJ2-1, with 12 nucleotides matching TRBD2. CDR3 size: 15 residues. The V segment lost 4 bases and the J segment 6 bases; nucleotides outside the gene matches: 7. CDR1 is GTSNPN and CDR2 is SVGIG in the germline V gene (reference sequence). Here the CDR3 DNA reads TGTGCCTGGATTGCTAGCGGGGGGGCTATCAATGAGCAGTTCTTC. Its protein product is CAWIASGGAINEQFF. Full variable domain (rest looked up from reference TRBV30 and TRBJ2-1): SQTIHQWPATLVQPVGSPLSLECTVEGTSNPNLYWYRQAAGRGLQLLFYSVGIGQISSEVPQNLSASRPQDRQFILSSKKLLLSDSGFYLCAWIASGGAINEQFFGPGTRLTVL.

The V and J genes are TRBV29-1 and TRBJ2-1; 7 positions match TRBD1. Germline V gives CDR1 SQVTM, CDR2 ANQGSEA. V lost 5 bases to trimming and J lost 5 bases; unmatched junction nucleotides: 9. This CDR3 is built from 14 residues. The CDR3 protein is CSVYRDRLNNEQFF. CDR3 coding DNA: TGCAGCGTTTACAGGGACAGATTAAACAATGAGCAGTTCTTC.

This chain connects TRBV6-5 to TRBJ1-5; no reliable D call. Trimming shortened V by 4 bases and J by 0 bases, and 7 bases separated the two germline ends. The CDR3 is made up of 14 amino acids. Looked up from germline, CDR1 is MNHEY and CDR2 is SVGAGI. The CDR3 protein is CASSLQFSNQPQHF. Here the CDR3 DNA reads TGTGCCAGCAGTTTGCAGTTTAGCAATCAGCCCCAGCATTTT.

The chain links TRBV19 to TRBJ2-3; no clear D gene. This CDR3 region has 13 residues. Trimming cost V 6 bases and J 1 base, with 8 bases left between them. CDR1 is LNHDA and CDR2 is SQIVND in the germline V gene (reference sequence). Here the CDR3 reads CASRSVGTDTQYF. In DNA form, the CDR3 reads TGTGCCAGTAGATCTGTCGGCACAGATACGCAGTATTTT.

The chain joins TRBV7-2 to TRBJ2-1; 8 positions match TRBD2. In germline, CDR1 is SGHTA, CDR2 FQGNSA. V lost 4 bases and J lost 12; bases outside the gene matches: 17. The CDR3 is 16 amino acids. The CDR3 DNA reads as TGTGCCAGCAGCTCGACCTCGGGACTAGGGGAACTAGGGCAGTTCTTC. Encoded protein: CASSSTSGLGELGQFF. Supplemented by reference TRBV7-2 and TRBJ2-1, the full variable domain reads GAGVSQSPSNKVTEKGKDVELRCDPISGHTALYWYRQSLGQGLEFLIYFQGNSAPDKSGLPSDRFSAERTGGSVSTLTIQRTQQEDSAVYLCASSSTSGLGELGQFFGPGTRLTVL.

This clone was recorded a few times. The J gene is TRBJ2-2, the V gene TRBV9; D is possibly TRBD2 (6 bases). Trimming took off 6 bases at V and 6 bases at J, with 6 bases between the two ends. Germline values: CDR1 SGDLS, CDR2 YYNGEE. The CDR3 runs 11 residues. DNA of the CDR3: TGTGCCAGCACGGGGGCCGGGGAGCTGTTTTTT. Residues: CASTGAGELFF.

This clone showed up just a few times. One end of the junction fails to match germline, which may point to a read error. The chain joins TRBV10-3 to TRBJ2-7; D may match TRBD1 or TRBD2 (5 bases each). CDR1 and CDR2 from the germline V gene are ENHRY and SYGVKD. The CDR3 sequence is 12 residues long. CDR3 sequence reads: CAIRESGTEQYF. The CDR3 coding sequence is TGTGCCATCAGGGAGTCAGGGACCGAGCAGTACTTC.

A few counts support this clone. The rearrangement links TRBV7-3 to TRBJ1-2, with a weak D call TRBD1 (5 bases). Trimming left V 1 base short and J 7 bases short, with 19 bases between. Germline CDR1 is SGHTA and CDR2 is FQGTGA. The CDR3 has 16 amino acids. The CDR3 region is CASSLMGDSSLLGYTF. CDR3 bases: TGTGCCAGCAGCTTAATGGGGGACTCCAGCCTGCTTGGCTACACCTTC.

CDR3 residues: CASSTLGEAFF. The CDR3 DNA reads as TGCGCCAGCAGTACGCTCGGGGAAGCTTTCTTT. This chain connects TRBV10-2 to TRBJ1-1, with D hard to call. Germline V CDR1 and CDR2: WSHSY, SAAADI. Deletions cut 5 bases from V and 8 bases from J, with 9 bases between. The CDR3 consists of 11 residues.

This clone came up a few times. The CDR3 protein is CASSPSGLDDQFF. The CDR3 DNA sequence: TGTGCCAGCAGCCCTTCGGGACTGGACGATCAGTTCTTC. V and J are TRBV7-9 and TRBJ2-1, with D possibly TRBD2 on 6 matching bases. V gave up 5 bases and J gave up 13 bases, with 18 bases separating them. Germline CDR1 SEHNR, CDR2 FQNEAQ (reference sequence). The CDR3 runs to 13 residues.

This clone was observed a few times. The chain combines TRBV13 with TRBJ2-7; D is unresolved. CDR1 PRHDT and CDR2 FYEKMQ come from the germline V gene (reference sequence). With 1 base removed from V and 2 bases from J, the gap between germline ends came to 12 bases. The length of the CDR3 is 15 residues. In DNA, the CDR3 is TGTGCCAGCAGCTTAGAAAGAAAATCGACCTACGAGCAGTACTTC. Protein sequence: CASSLERKSTYEQYF.

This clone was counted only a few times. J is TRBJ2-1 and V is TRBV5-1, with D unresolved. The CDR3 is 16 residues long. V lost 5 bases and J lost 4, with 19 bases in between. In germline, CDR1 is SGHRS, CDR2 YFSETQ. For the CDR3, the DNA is TGCGCCAGCAGTTTGTCGGAACACAGCAAATACAATGAGCAGTTCTTC. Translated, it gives CASSLSEHSKYNEQFF.

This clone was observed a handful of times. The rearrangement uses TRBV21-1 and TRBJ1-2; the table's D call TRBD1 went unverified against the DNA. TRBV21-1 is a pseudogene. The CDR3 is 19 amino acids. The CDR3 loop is CASSKSLGQGPTLNYGYTF. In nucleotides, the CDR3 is TGTGCCAGCAGCAAGAGTTTGGGACAGGGGCCTACCTTGAACTATGGCTACACCTTC.

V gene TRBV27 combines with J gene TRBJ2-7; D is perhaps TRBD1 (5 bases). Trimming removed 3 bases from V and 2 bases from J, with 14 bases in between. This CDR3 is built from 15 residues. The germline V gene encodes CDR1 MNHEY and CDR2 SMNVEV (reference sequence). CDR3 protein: CASSLSWGDPYEQYF. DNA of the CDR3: TGTGCCAGCAGTTTGAGTTGGGGCGATCCCTACGAGCAGTACTTC.

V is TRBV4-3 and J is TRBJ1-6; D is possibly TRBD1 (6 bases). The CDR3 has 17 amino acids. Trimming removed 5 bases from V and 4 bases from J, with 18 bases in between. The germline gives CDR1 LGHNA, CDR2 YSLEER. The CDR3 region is CASSAGQGTRYNSPLHF. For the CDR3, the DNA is TGCGCCAGCAGCGCGGGACAAGGGACACGATATAATTCACCCCTCCACTTT.

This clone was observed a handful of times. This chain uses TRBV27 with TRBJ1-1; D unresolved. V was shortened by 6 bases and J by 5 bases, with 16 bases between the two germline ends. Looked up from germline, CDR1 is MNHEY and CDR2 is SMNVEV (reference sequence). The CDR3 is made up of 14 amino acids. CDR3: CASRVTEGKTEAFF. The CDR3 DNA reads TGTGCCAGCAGGGTGACTGAGGGAAAGACTGAAGCTTTCTTT.